The source of this T cell receptor (beta chain) is a study of cytomegalovirus exposure and HLA in healthy donors. The CDR3 has 13 residues. The junction had 7 bases not matched to a gene; V was cut back by 10 bases and J by 2 bases. Germline V gives CDR1 MNHNS, CDR2 SASEGT. The PCR employed 60 Vbeta primers together with 13 Jbeta primers. Produced via immunoSEQ multiplex PCR; TCRdb's table is partial and in-frame only. The sample holds 150,000 to 200,000 clones, 80% to 85% seen once. The clonotype was recovered from a man aged 50-60 years in good health and CMV-seropositive. Sequenced: PBMCs. The chain uses TRBV6-1 and TRBJ1-1, with 7 bases fitting TRBD1. The CDR3 spells CATKQGPNTEAFF. The CDR3 DNA is TGTGCCACCAAACAGGGGCCCAACACTGAAGCTTTCTTT.